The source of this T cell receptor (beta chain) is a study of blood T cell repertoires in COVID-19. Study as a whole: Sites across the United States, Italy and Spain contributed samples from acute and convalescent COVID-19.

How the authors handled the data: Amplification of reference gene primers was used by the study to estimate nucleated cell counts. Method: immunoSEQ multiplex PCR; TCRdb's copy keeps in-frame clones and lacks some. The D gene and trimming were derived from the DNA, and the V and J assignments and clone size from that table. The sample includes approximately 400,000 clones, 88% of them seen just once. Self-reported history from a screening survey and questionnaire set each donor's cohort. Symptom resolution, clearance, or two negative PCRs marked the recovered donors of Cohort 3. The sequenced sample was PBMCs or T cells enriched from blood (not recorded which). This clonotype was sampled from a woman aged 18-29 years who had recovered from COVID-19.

The CDR3 is CASSKASARQGAIKQYF. The CDR3 nucleotides are TGTGCCAGCAGCAAAGCCAGCGCCCGACAGGGGGCAATCAAGCAGTACTTC. This chain links TRBV21-1 with TRBJ2-7; the table's D call of TRBD1 was not tested on the DNA. TRBV21-1 has pseudogene status. The CDR3 runs 17 residues.